The rows below give T cell receptor beta chains drawn from one sample of a study of T cell responses to AZD1222 COVID-19 vaccine. Assay used: immunoSEQ multiplex PCR; TCRdb lists only in-frame clones, some missing. The data contain about 100,000 clones, 80% to 95% of them singletons. The sample consisted of peripheral blood, taken on day 0 of AZD1222 vaccination. All receptors come from an adult in good health. The CDR3 runs from the conserved cysteine through the conserved F or W. The order of the fields is CDR3 protein, V gene, J gene.

CASSFLNSPLHF,TRBV28,TRBJ1-6
CASSLLTGGGTEAFF,TRBV7-2,TRBJ1-1
CASSYSAVHYGYTF,TRBV6-5,TRBJ1-2
CASSQRGEETQYF,TRBV7-8,TRBJ2-5
CASSLSGATDTQYF,TRBV9,TRBJ2-3
CASSENDEQFF,TRBV2,TRBJ2-1
CASRSGPGQGGGNIQYF,TRBV7-2,TRBJ2-4
CASSLIRTFGVGSASYEQYF,TRBV28,TRBJ2-7
CASWGGGSYEQYF,TRBV28,TRBJ2-7
CASRYFRTGYTEAFF,TRBV28,TRBJ1-1
CARSRGQGDHEQYF,TRBV5-3,TRBJ2-7
CSVDRGNGELFF,TRBV29-1,TRBJ2-2
CASSPQTGVQPQHF,TRBV3-1/TRBV3-2,TRBJ1-5
CASSDSGATYNEQFF,TRBV10-1,TRBJ2-1
CASSYGLADSNEQFF,TRBV13,TRBJ2-1
CASSEVFGEKLFF,TRBV25-1,TRBJ1-4
CASNGVGAQPQHF,TRBV19,TRBJ1-5
CASTGTLPGNTIYF,TRBV2,TRBJ1-3
CASTPWGGDQPQHF,TRBV2,TRBJ1-5
CASSPRRDPSYNEQFF,TRBV11-2,TRBJ2-1
CASSLGNEQYF,TRBV7-9,TRBJ2-7
CASSVVRGQDGGNQPQHF,TRBV21-1,TRBJ1-5
CASSRGSAEAFF,TRBV5-4,TRBJ1-1
CASSLGDHTGELFF,TRBV7-3,TRBJ2-2
CASSLETGGTDTQYF,TRBV28,TRBJ2-3
CASADRGETQYF,TRBV2,TRBJ2-5
CARSYPGLKSPQEQFF,TRBV5-3,TRBJ2-1
CASSLSTVSGQFF,TRBV11-3,TRBJ2-1
CASSPQGKLAGRSSYNEQFF,TRBV7-6,TRBJ2-1
CAIGGRVQSYEQYF,TRBV10-3,TRBJ2-7
CASSLVPERYQETQYF,TRBV5-4,TRBJ2-5
CASREVGQGLIGELFF,TRBV5-1,TRBJ2-2
CASSSAGPRFYEQYF,TRBV5-6,TRBJ2-7
CASSEGRGYNEQFF,TRBV10-2,TRBJ2-1
CASSLNRWGPDTQYF,TRBV27,TRBJ2-3
CASRLLATNEKLFF,TRBV2,TRBJ1-4
CASSSSLTGGSPLHF,TRBV5-1,TRBJ1-6
CASSIPTTGAGRNQPQHF,TRBV21-1,TRBJ1-5
CATSDLLRGLETQYF,TRBV24-1,TRBJ2-5
CATSRFPRTGANEQYF,TRBV15,TRBJ2-7
CSVASVEKLFF,TRBV29-1,TRBJ1-4
CASRGYGYTF,TRBV28,TRBJ1-2
CASSLDRGYEQFF,TRBV11-3,TRBJ2-1
CASSKVARARGGYNEQFF,TRBV21-1,TRBJ2-1
CASSQDGLREISGNTIYF,TRBV3-1/TRBV3-2,TRBJ1-3
CASSVPGLAGAGNEQFF,TRBV6-1,TRBJ2-1
CASSVGGGGAYNEQFF,TRBV28,TRBJ2-1
CASSLRDSYEQYF,TRBV7-9,TRBJ2-7
CASSSDREGEKLFF,TRBV6-5,TRBJ1-4
CASSDQGAWGYTF,TRBV5-1,TRBJ1-2
CASSDRGGSGNTIYF,TRBV9,TRBJ1-3
CASSRQSPNEKLFF,TRBV23-1,TRBJ1-4
CASSLNRGANQPQHF,TRBV5-8,TRBJ1-5